One sample yielded the 21 T cell receptor beta chains listed below, sequenced in a study of T cell changes during pregnancy in multiple sclerosis. Assay used: immunoSEQ multiplex PCR; TCRdb lists only in-frame clones, some missing. The data hold about 40,000 clones, with 88% observed a single time. Sequencing used CD4+ T cells from peripheral blood mononuclear cells, obtained before pregnancy. The receptors here all came from a female donor with multiple sclerosis, enrolled in a pregnancy study.

This chain joins TRBV7-6 and TRBJ2-1; the match to TRBD1 covers 11 bases. The trim removed 1 base at V and 5 bases at J, leaving 4 bases unmatched. Per germline, CDR1 SGHVS and CDR2 FNYEAQ. This CDR3 comprises 16 residues. The CDR3 reads CASSLEGTGGNNEQFF. The CDR3 DNA is TGTGCCAGCAGCTTAGAAGGGACAGGGGGTAACAATGAGCAGTTCTTC.

J is TRBJ2-6 and V is TRBV30, with 7 positions matching TRBD1. Trimming at V came to 5 bases and at J to 0 bases, leaving 10 bases not matched to a gene. This CDR3 is 17 amino acids long. Per the germline V gene, CDR1 is GTSNPN and CDR2 is SVGIG (reference sequence). CDR3 nucleotide sequence: TGTGCCTGGTTAACTGACAGGGCCTACTCTGGGGCCAACGTCCTGACTTTC. Residues: CAWLTDRAYSGANVLTF. Complete variable domain (other parts from reference TRBV30 and TRBJ2-6): SQTIHQWPATLVQPVGSPLSLECTVEGTSNPNLYWYRQAAGRGLQLLFYSVGIGQISSEVPQNLSASRPQDRQFILSSKKLLLSDSGFYLCAWLTDRAYSGANVLTFGAGSRLTVL.

This clone was seen once. The rearrangement links TRBV2 to TRBJ2-3; TRBD1 aligns across 10 bases. V gave up 6 bases and J gave up 4 bases; unmatched junction bases: 7. CDR1 and CDR2 (germline): SNHLY, FYNNEI. This CDR3 contains 15 residues. The CDR3 protein is CASREGQGLADTQYF. As DNA, the CDR3 is TGTGCCAGCAGGGAGGGACAGGGGTTGGCAGATACGCAGTATTTT.

V usage is TRBV13 and J usage is TRBJ2-2; possible D gene TRBD1, 6 bases. There are 16 residues in the CDR3. Trimming pared 5 bases from V and 7 bases from J, leaving 20 bases between. Germline V gene data show CDR1 as PRHDT and CDR2 as FYEKMQ (reference sequence). CDR3: CASSLLTRTVDGELFF. The CDR3 nucleotides are TGTGCCAGCAGCCTTTTGACCCGGACAGTGGACGGGGAGCTGTTTTTT.

This sequence joins TRBV7-2 and TRBJ1-1, with a tentative D call TRBD1 (5 bases). This CDR3 has 14 residues. Between the trimmed V and J ends, which lost 4 bases and 1 base, there was a span of 10 bases. Germline V gene lookup returns CDR1 SGHTA and CDR2 FQGNSA. CDR3 in DNA: TGTGCCAGCAGCTACGAAACAGGGAACACTGAAGCTTTCTTT. It yields the protein CASSYETGNTEAFF. The variable domain in full, with the rest retrieved from reference TRBV7-2 and TRBJ1-1, is GAGVSQSPSNKVTEKGKDVELRCDPISGHTALYWYRQSLGQGLEFLIYFQGNSAPDKSGLPSDRFSAERTGGSVSTLTIQRTQQEDSAVYLCASSYETGNTEAFFGQGTRLTVV.

V gene TRBV5-8 combines with J gene TRBJ2-3; 8 bases match TRBD2. V lost 1 base and J lost 6; bases outside the gene matches: 16. The CDR3 contains 18 residues. Germline CDR1 SGHTS, CDR2 YDEGEE. CDR3: CASSLTSGGSASGDTQYF. CDR3 coding DNA: TGTGCCAGCAGCTTGACCTCCGGCGGGAGTGCTAGCGGGGATACGCAGTATTTT. Using reference TRBV5-8 and TRBJ2-3 for the parts outside the CDR3, the full variable domain is EAGVTQSPTHLIKTRGQQATLRCSPISGHTSVYWYQQALGLGLQFLLWYDEGEERNRGNFPPRFSGRQFPNYSSELNVNALELEDSALYLCASSLTSGGSASGDTQYFGPGTRLTVL.

The chain joins TRBV6-1 to TRBJ2-1; D is possibly TRBD2 (6 bases). Trimming took 6 bases from V and 6 from J, leaving 15 bases between them. The CDR3 has 14 residues. The germline CDR1 and CDR2 sequences are MNHNS and SASEGT. In DNA form, the CDR3 reads TGTGCCAGCAGGGGACTGTCGACGGCCAATGAGCAGTTCTTC. Its translation: CASRGLSTANEQFF.

The rearrangement uses TRBV18 and TRBJ2-1; a weak D match, TRBD2 (5 bases). CDR1 KGHSH and CDR2 LQKENI come from the germline V gene. Between the trimmed V and J ends, which lost 3 bases and 8 bases, there was a span of 11 bases. The CDR3 sequence is 13 residues long. The CDR3 sequence is CASSPGFGDEQFF. CDR3 nucleotide sequence: TGTGCCAGCTCACCGGGGTTCGGGGATGAGCAGTTCTTC.

V usage is TRBV11-2 and J usage is TRBJ2-7; 7 bases are shared with TRBD2. This CDR3 is built from 15 residues. Germline V CDR1 and CDR2: SGHAT, FQNNGV. V shed 5 bases, J shed 5 bases, and the junction held 12 bases outside the gene matches. The CDR3 here is CASSIRREPMNEQYF. CDR3 bases: TGTGCCAGCAGCATTAGGCGGGAGCCTATGAACGAGCAGTACTTC.

This rearrangement joins TRBV6-6 to TRBJ2-4; TRBD2 matches at 9 bases. This CDR3 comprises 16 residues. Germline CDR1 reads MNHNY; CDR2 reads SVGAGI (reference sequence). Trimming took 7 bases from V and 3 from J; bases not matched to a gene: 10. Here the CDR3 DNA reads TGTGCCAGCACTCATAATAGCGGGAGCTTCAAAAACATTCAGTACTTC. It is translated as CASTHNSGSFKNIQYF.

The rearrangement joins TRBV7-2 to TRBJ1-1, with D uncertain. There are 11 residues in the CDR3. CDR1 SGHTA and CDR2 FQGNSA come from the germline V gene. Trimming cost V 6 bases and J 7 bases, with 9 bases left between them. CDR3 protein: CASSSRLEAFF. The CDR3 nucleotides read TGTGCCAGCAGTTCTCGACTTGAAGCTTTCTTT.

The chain has TRBV7-6 and TRBJ2-1, with 8 positions matching TRBD2. Germline V gene data show CDR1 as SGHVS and CDR2 as FNYEAQ. The V gene end was trimmed by 5 bases and the J gene end by 3 bases; junction bases not matched to a gene: 9. This CDR3 region has 16 residues. CDR3 residues: CASSPLGAGDYNEQFF. The CDR3 DNA sequence: TGTGCCAGCAGCCCCCTTGGAGCGGGAGACTACAATGAGCAGTTCTTC.

The rearrangement joins TRBV19 to TRBJ1-5, with no clear D. CDR1 is LNHDA and CDR2 is SQIVND in the germline V gene (reference sequence). V was cut by 7 bases and J by 2 bases, with 9 bases left in between. This CDR3 has 13 amino acids. The CDR3 region has the DNA TGTGCCAGTAACGCGGGAGGCAATCAGCCCCAGCATTTT. Protein sequence: CASNAGGNQPQHF.

In nucleotides, the CDR3 is TGTGCCAGCAGCACCCGACAGGGTAGGGCCTACGAGCAGTACTTC. This sequence encodes CASSTRQGRAYEQYF. V gene TRBV7-9 combines with J gene TRBJ2-7, with 7 bases fitting TRBD1. In germline, CDR1 is SEHNR, CDR2 FQNEAQ (reference sequence). There are 15 residues in the CDR3. V was clipped by 5 bases and J by 2 bases; unmatched bases: 9.

V and J are TRBV6-1 and TRBJ1-3; 7 nucleotides align to TRBD1. Germline CDR1 reads MNHNS; CDR2 reads SASEGT. Trimming took 6 bases from V and 3 from J; bases not matched to a gene: 8. CDR3 size: 15 residues. The CDR3 DNA follows: TGTGCCAGCAGGGCCCCGGGACAGTATGGAAACACCATATATTTT. Translated, it gives CASRAPGQYGNTIYF.

J is TRBJ2-1 and V is TRBV6-5; 12 nucleotides align to TRBD2. With V trimmed by 4 bases and J by 6 bases, 7 bases remained unmatched. Germline-derived CDR1 and CDR2 are MNHEY and SVGAGI. The length of the CDR3 is 16 residues. CDR3 coding DNA: TGTGCCAGCAGTTCCCCACTAGCGGGAGGAACCAATGAGCAGTTCTTC. It is translated as CASSSPLAGGTNEQFF.

V usage is TRBV4-2 and J usage is TRBJ2-1, with D perhaps TRBD2 (5 bases). The germline V gene encodes CDR1 LGHNA and CDR2 YNFKEQ. Between the trimmed V and J ends, which lost 0 bases and 9 bases, there was a span of 9 bases. The CDR3 has 13 residues. In DNA, the CDR3 is TGTGCCAGCAGCCAAGAACTAGTTGGTGAGCAGTTCTTC. The encoded protein is CASSQELVGEQFF.

V usage is TRBV12-5 and J usage is TRBJ2-2, with 7 bases matching TRBD2. Trimming cost V 0 bases and J 6 bases; bases outside gene matches: 7. The CDR3 extends over 16 amino acids. CDR1 is LGHNT and CDR2 is FRNRAP in the germline V gene. Here the CDR3 reads CASGLVLGLGPGELFF. The DNA of the CDR3 is TGTGCTAGTGGTTTGGTACTCGGACTAGGTCCCGGGGAGCTGTTTTTT.

The chain is built from TRBV6-5 and TRBJ2-5, with 7 bases aligning to TRBD1. Germline CDR1 reads MNHEY; CDR2 reads SVGAGI. The trim removed 6 bases at V and 4 bases at J, leaving 8 bases unmatched. CDR3 size: 14 residues. The CDR3: CASSQQWTGETQYF. In DNA, the CDR3 is TGTGCCAGCAGCCAGCAGTGGACAGGAGAGACCCAGTACTTC.

The rearrangement links TRBV11-2 to TRBJ2-3; D gene uncertain. CDR1 SGHAT and CDR2 FQNNGV come from the germline V gene. The CDR3 loop spans 15 amino acids. V lost 3 bases and J lost 1, with 11 bases in between. The CDR3 DNA sequence: TGTGCCAGCAGCTTCCCAGGTAGTGGCACAGATACGCAGTATTTT. This gives the protein CASSFPGSGTDTQYF.

The chain couples TRBV4-3 to TRBJ2-5, with TRBD2 matching over 12 bases. The CDR3 consists of 14 residues. V dropped 5 bases and J dropped 6; count of bases not matched to a gene: 4. Germline CDR1 and CDR2: LGHNA and YSLEER. CDR3 residues: CASSSGTSGQTQYF. DNA of the CDR3: TGCGCCAGCAGCTCCGGGACTAGCGGGCAGACCCAGTACTTC.